This T cell receptor beta chain was observed in a study of CXCR3-negative and CXCR3-positive naive CD8 T cells. Study outcomes and limitations: TRBV-TRBJ usage matched between naive CXCR3-negative and CXCR3-positive cells but not between memory cells. Naive cells positive for CXCR3 carried more hydrophobic TRB CDR3s than CXCR3-negative ones. PBMCs showed partially decreased CXCR3 expression after cryopreservation, and most assays used fresh PBMCs.

The libraries of TRB cDNA were constructed through 5' RACE using UMI labels. From its re-call of the 5' RACE reads, TCRdb lists each CDR3 protein once, without DNA. In all, the sample yields under 7,500 distinct CDR3 sequences. This clonotype is classed as medium-sized (0.01 to 0.1%) by frequency. Antigen: not known. The study sorted every CD8+ T cell subset in triplicate at 300,000 to 350,000 cells each. Naive CD8+ T cells displayed a CD45RO-CCR7+CD27+CD95- phenotype. The CDR3 consists of 15 residues. In germline, CDR1 is MNHEY, CDR2 SMNVEV (reference sequence). The rearrangement joins TRBV27 to TRBJ2-5; as DNA is missing, the TRBD1 call by TCRdb cannot be tested. The source of this sequence is a human donor in good health. Some clones in this sample may be carry-over from other donors' samples. The specimen was naive CXCR3+ CD8+ T cells from blood. Subset denoted: CD45RO-CCR7+CD27+CD95- naive CD8+ T cells expressing CXCR3 (TNR3+). CDR3 region: CASTPTSDRQETQYF.